This T cell receptor beta chain derives from a study of blood T cell repertoires in COVID-19. At the level of the study: Samples taken during acute and convalescent COVID-19 were collected in the United States, Italy and Spain. T cells, B-cell-depleted T cells, or PBMCs supplied cDNA or gDNA.

How the authors handled the data: Nucleated cell counts were estimated from reference gene primer amplification. Here immunoSEQ multiplex PCR was the method, and the copy in TCRdb shows in-frame clones only, minus some. From that table come the V and J calls and clone size; the DNA was used to work out D and trimming. Among roughly 80,000 clones listed, around nine tenths were seen once. Germline V lookup: CDR1 DFQATT, CDR2 SNEGSKA (reference sequence). The CDR3 length is 11 residues. V lost 3 bases, J lost 6 bases, and 7 bases lay in between. V and J are TRBV20-1 and TRBJ2-3; D unresolved. The sample taken for sequencing was peripheral blood. This sequence originates from a woman older than 75 with acute or convalescent COVID-19. CDR3 region: CSASLRDTQYF. CDR3 sequence (DNA): TGCAGTGCTAGTCTGCGGGATACGCAGTATTTT.